This TCR beta chain derives from a study of blood T cell repertoires in COVID-19. For the study at large: COVID-19 samples from acute and convalescent phases originated in the United States, Italy and Spain.

Using immunoSEQ multiplex PCR, the repertoire was profiled, and TCRdb retains in-frame clones only, with some absent. The sample carries a few hundred thousand clones, around 92% recorded once. Trimming shortened V by 0 bases and J by 6 bases, and 15 bases separated the two germline ends. CDR1 and CDR2 from the germline V gene are LNHDA and SQIVND (reference sequence). There are 16 residues in the CDR3. Sequences were obtained from peripheral blood. The TCR originated in a woman younger than 45 with COVID-19, enrolled during active disease. This chain joins TRBV19 and TRBJ2-1; tentative D call: TRBD1 (5 bases). CDR3 nucleotides: TGTGCCAGTAGTATAGATCACAGGAGCTTAGGCAATGAGCAGTTCTTC. Translation gives CASSIDHRSLGNEQFF.